This TCR beta chain was recovered during a study of blood T cell repertoires in COVID-19. Study details: T cells, B-cell-depleted T cells, or PBMCs supplied cDNA or gDNA.

As originally analysed: Amplification of reference gene primers provided the estimated nucleated cell counts. Data came from immunoSEQ multiplex PCR; TCRdb stores just in-frame clones and leaves some out. V and J calls and clone size are copied from that table; D and trimming were computed from the DNA. The table lists almost 90,000 clones, 90% of them singletons. The CDR3 covers 14 residues. V was shortened by 4 bases and J by 6 bases, with 13 bases between the two germline ends. Germline lookup yields CDR1 MNHEY and CDR2 SMNVEV (reference sequence). One Seattle source followed patients from active infection through their disease course.

The sequenced sample was peripheral blood. The origin of this receptor is a man aged 18-30 years with COVID-19, enrolled during active disease. This sequence joins TRBV27 and TRBJ1-5, with D maybe TRBD1 (5 bases). CDR3 DNA sequence: TGTGCCAGCAGTTCCGACAGTACCGTTCAGCCCCAGCATTTT. It yields the protein CASSSDSTVQPQHF.